This is a list of T cell receptor beta chains from one sample in a study of T cell responses to AZD1222 COVID-19 vaccine. Profiled with immunoSEQ multiplex PCR; TCRdb holds only in-frame clones, not every one. The sample yields under 75,000 clones, roughly 87% seen once. The sample here was peripheral blood, taken on day 0 of AZD1222 vaccination. The source is an adult in good health. Both conserved end residues are part of each CDR3. D genes are given only for firm matches. Where a row states a size, it is once, few, many or the class of an expanded clone; other rows omit it.

d_call clone_size j_call v_call cdr3_nt cdr3_aa
TRBD2 NA TRBJ2-3 TRBV7-3 TGTGCCAGCAGCCGTAGCGGGGGGGCGGAAGATACGCAGTATTTT CASSRSGGAEDTQYF
NA NA TRBJ2-1 TRBV4-1 TGCGCCAGCAGCCAAGATGGGGGGCTCTACAATGAGCAGTTCTTC CASSQDGGLYNEQFF
NA few TRBJ1-1 TRBV18 TGTGCCAGCTCAACAAGTTACGGGGAAGTCAGCACTGAAGCTTTCTTT CASSTSYGEVSTEAFF
NA NA TRBJ2-7 TRBV10-1 TGCGCCAGCAGTGAAAGCGGCTCCTACGAGCAGTACTTC CASSESGSYEQYF
TRBD1 NA TRBJ1-1 TRBV2 TGTGCCAGCATCCGACAGGGTATGGGGACTGAAGCTTTCTTT CASIRQGMGTEAFF
NA NA TRBJ2-2 TRBV19 TGTGCCAGTATAGGGGCGGGGCGCCACACCGGGGAGCTGTTTTTT CASIGAGRHTGELFF
TRBD1 NA TRBJ2-1 TRBV5-4 TGTGCCAGCAGCTTCCGGGACAGGGCATCCAATGAGCAGTTCTTC CASSFRDRASNEQFF
NA NA TRBJ2-1 TRBV6-5 TGTGCCAGCAGGAACACGGGACTGATCTACAATGAGCAGTTCTTC CASRNTGLIYNEQFF
NA NA TRBJ1-2 TRBV19 TGTGCCAGTAGTATAGATTGGGACCCCAGGAGCTATGGCTACACCTTC CASSIDWDPRSYGYTF
NA NA TRBJ1-5 TRBV2 TGTGCCAGCAGTCCCGTGGGGATTAATAGCAATCAGCCCCAGCATTTT CASSPVGINSNQPQHF
NA NA TRBJ1-1 TRBV3-1/TRBV3-2 TGTGCCAGCAGCCAAGGTGGTTCGAACACTGAAGCTTTCTTT CASSQGGSNTEAFF
NA NA TRBJ2-7 TRBV5-5 TGTGCCAGCAGCTTGGGGCGTTCGAGCTCCTACGAGCAGTACTTC CASSLGRSSSYEQYF
NA NA TRBJ1-5 TRBV28 TGTGCCAGCAGTACCCCGGGACGGAAACCATATAGCAATCAGCCCCAGCATTTT CASSTPGRKPYSNQPQHF
NA NA TRBJ2-7 TRBV3-1/TRBV3-2 TGTGCCAGCAGCCAAGGGCCAGGGAACTCCTACGAGCAGTACTTC CASSQGPGNSYEQYF
NA NA TRBJ2-5 TRBV25-1 TGTGCCAGCAGTGACAGGGGGAGGGAGACCCAGTACTTC CASSDRGRETQYF
NA NA TRBJ1-5 TRBV7-9 TGTGCCAGCAGCTTAGAAGGGGGACATCAGCCCCAGCATTTT CASSLEGGHQPQHF
NA NA TRBJ1-1 TRBV9 TGTGCCAGCAGCAGGGATTTGGACACTGAAGCTTTCTTT CASSRDLDTEAFF
NA NA TRBJ1-2 TRBV30 TGTGCCTGGAGTGTGTTGATGGCGTATGGCTACACCTTC CAWSVLMAYGYTF
NA NA TRBJ2-1 TRBV3-1/TRBV3-2 TGTGCCAGCAGCCTCAGCTCCTACAATGAGCAGTTCTTC CASSLSSYNEQFF
NA NA TRBJ2-1 TRBV6-6 TGTGCCAGCAGCTTAACCAATGAGCAGTTCTTC CASSLTNEQFF
NA NA TRBJ2-7 TRBV28 TGTGCCAGCAGTTTATGGGGACGGATGAGCCCAACCGAGCAGTACTTC CASSLWGRMSPTEQYF
TRBD2 NA TRBJ2-5 TRBV19 TGTGCCAGTAGTCGGTCTAGCGGGACGCAAGAGACCCAGTACTTC CASSRSSGTQETQYF
TRBD1 few TRBJ2-5 TRBV5-1 TGCGCCAGCAGCCACCCAGGGGGAGAGACCCAGTACTTC CASSHPGGETQYF
NA NA TRBJ2-2 TRBV5-6 TGTGCCAGCAGCCGGGACCGTAACACCGGGGAGCTGTTTTTT CASSRDRNTGELFF
NA NA TRBJ1-1 TRBV12-3/TRBV12-4 TGTGCCAGCAGTTACACAAGGTCCGTAGCTTTCTTT CASSYTRSVAFF
TRBD2 NA TRBJ2-1 TRBV27 TGTGCCAGCACCGAACTAGCGGGAGGGCTGAACAATGAGCAGTTCTTC CASTELAGGLNNEQFF
NA NA TRBJ1-1 TRBV21-1 TGTGCCGGACCCATGAACACTGAAGCTTTCTTT CAGPMNTEAFF
TRBD1 once TRBJ2-6 TRBV7-8 TGTGCCAGCAGCTCTCAGTGGGACAGGGCCTCTGGGGCCAACGTCCTGACTTTC CASSSQWDRASGANVLTF
NA NA TRBJ2-7 TRBV4-3 TGCGCCAGCAGCCACTTAGCTGAGGGTTACGAGCAGTACTTC CASSHLAEGYEQYF
NA NA TRBJ2-5 TRBV27 TGTGCCAGCAGTTTGGTAGGGGGGGGAGAGACCCAGTACTTC CASSLVGGGETQYF
NA NA TRBJ1-1 TRBV12-3/TRBV12-4 TGTGCCAGCAGCCGCAGCACTGGTGAAGCTTTCTTT CASSRSTGEAFF
TRBD1 NA TRBJ1-2 TRBV28 TGTGCCAGCTGGACAGGGTCGTCCACTGGCTACACCTTC CASWTGSSTGYTF
NA NA TRBJ1-4 TRBV5-6 TGTGCCAGCAGCAGGGCTCCGACAGCAACTAATGAAAAACTGTTTTTT CASSRAPTATNEKLFF
TRBD1 once TRBJ1-1 TRBV5-4 TGTGCCAGCAGCCGCCAGGGGGAGGACACTGAAGCTTTCTTT CASSRQGEDTEAFF
TRBD1 NA TRBJ1-1 TRBV5-4 TGTGCCAGCAGCTTCTGGGACAGGGACGGTGAAGCTTTCTTT CASSFWDRDGEAFF
NA NA TRBJ2-1 TRBV19 TGTGCCAGTAGTATAGTTACCGGGACGGTCCGGTATGAGCAGTTCTTC CASSIVTGTVRYEQFF
NA NA TRBJ2-1 TRBV3-1/TRBV3-2 TGTGCCAGCAGCCCCAGCGGGTCGGGCCCATTGGACAATGAGCAGTTCTTC CASSPSGSGPLDNEQFF
TRBD2 NA TRBJ2-1 TRBV18 TGTGCCAGCTCACCCGGACTAGCGGATCACAATGAGCAGTTCTTC CASSPGLADHNEQFF
TRBD1 NA TRBJ2-1 TRBV18 TGTGCCAGCTCACCCGGACAGGTTTCGGATGAGCAGTTCTTC CASSPGQVSDEQFF